Listed here are 18 T cell receptor beta chains from one sample, sequenced in a study of T cells in Graves' hyperthyroidism and ophthalmopathy. Using RNA transcripts as the source, TCR beta CDR3 regions were amplified. First-round RT-PCR with HTBI primers amplified the TCR CDR3 region. Each CDR3 protein gets one entry after TCRdb re-called the multiplex PCR reads with MiXCR. In the table there are a few hundred thousand distinct CDR3 sequences, 15% to 17% of which are singletons. The sample comprised blood. Receptors were obtained from a woman aged 25 to 39 with Graves' hyperthyroidism.

This clonotype was seen more than once but under ten times. V and J are TRBV7-9 and TRBJ1-4; no reliable D call. The CDR3 runs 11 residues. V lost 5 bases to trimming and J lost 8 bases, with 6 bases between them. Germline CDR1 is SEHNR and CDR2 is FQNEAQ (reference sequence). CDR3: CASSPDEKLFF. CDR3 coding DNA: TGTGCCAGCAGCCCAGACGAAAAACTGTTTTTT.

The V call is TRBV5-6, the J call TRBJ2-1; possibly TRBD1 for D (5 bases). V dropped 1 base and J dropped 2 bases, with 7 bases sitting between them. Germline CDR1 SGHDT, CDR2 YYEEEE. This CDR3 is 14 amino acids long. The CDR3 loop reads CASSLRQTYNEQFF. The CDR3 DNA reads as TGTGCCAGCAGCTTGCGACAGACCTACAATGAGCAGTTCTTC.

This clonotype has ten or more counts. This chain joins TRBV6-2 or TRBV6-3 and TRBJ2-1; 7 bases map to TRBD1. This CDR3 has 15 residues. Germline loops: CDR1 MNHEY, CDR2 SVGEGT. Unmatched junction bases numbered 6, after V lost 5 bases and J lost 2 bases. CDR3 nucleotide sequence: TGTGCCAGCAGTCTTGACAGGGCCCCCTACAATGAGCAGTTCTTC. It codes for CASSLDRAPYNEQFF.

This clonotype was counted a few times. The chain has TRBV7-9 and TRBJ1-4, with D possibly TRBD1 on 5 matching bases. Germline V gives CDR1 SEHNR, CDR2 FQNEAQ (reference sequence). The length of the CDR3 is 13 residues. V lost 1 base and J lost 8, with 8 bases in between. CDR3 residues: CASSLGRGEKLFF. In DNA, the CDR3 is TGTGCCAGCAGCTTAGGAAGGGGCGAAAAACTGTTTTTT.

This clonotype was recorded many times. The chain has TRBV7-2 and TRBJ2-1, with 12 bases that match TRBD2. Germline values: CDR1 SGHTA, CDR2 FQGNSA. This CDR3 is built from 16 residues. J lost 10 bases, V lost 4 bases, and 11 bases had no gene match. The CDR3 coding sequence is TGTGCCAGCAGCTCCGCCGGGACTAGCGGGCCGGCGGAGCAGTTCTTC. Amino acids: CASSSAGTSGPAEQFF. The variable domain in full, completed from reference TRBV7-2 and TRBJ2-1, reads GAGVSQSPSNKVTEKGKDVELRCDPISGHTALYWYRQSLGQGLEFLIYFQGNSAPDKSGLPSDRFSAERTGGSVSTLTIQRTQQEDSAVYLCASSSAGTSGPAEQFFGPGTRLTVL.

The V call is TRBV11-2, the J call TRBJ2-6; D remains ambiguous. Trimming removed 6 bases at V and 0 bases at J, with 18 bases between. The CDR3 has 18 residues. From germline, CDR1 is SGHAT and CDR2 FQNNGV. This CDR3 reads CASRVFSARTSGANVLTF. In DNA form, the CDR3 reads TGTGCCAGCAGAGTATTCTCAGCCCGGACCTCTGGGGCCAACGTCCTGACTTTC.

This clonotype occurred many times. The CDR3 sequence is CASSLGRPGQGNSREETQYF. The CDR3 DNA reads TGTGCCAGCAGCTTAGGCCGCCCGGGACAGGGGAATTCCCGGGAGGAAACCCAGTACTTC. V is TRBV7-9 and J is TRBJ2-5, with 10 bases aligning to TRBD1. There are 20 residues in the CDR3. Trimming at V came to 1 base and at J to 8 bases, leaving 22 bases not matched to a gene. Germline values: CDR1 SEHNR, CDR2 FQNEAQ (reference sequence).

CDR3 in amino acids: CSARRGKGVYNEQFF. CDR3 nucleotides: TGCAGTGCTAGACGGGGGAAGGGTGTGTACAATGAGCAGTTCTTC. The V and J genes are TRBV20-1 and TRBJ2-1, with D possibly matching TRBD2 (6 bases). There are 15 residues in the CDR3. V lost 2 bases to trimming and J lost 4 bases, with 15 bases between them. The germline V gene has CDR1 DFQATT and CDR2 SNEGSKA (reference sequence).

This clonotype was detected only a few times. The chain uses TRBV4-2 and TRBJ2-3; 15 bases align to TRBD2. V lost 5 bases, J lost 2 bases, and 5 bases stayed unmatched. There are 17 residues in the CDR3. Per the germline V gene, CDR1 is LGHNA and CDR2 is YNFKEQ. CDR3 region: CASSARTSGRDTDTQYF. The CDR3 coding sequence is TGTGCCAGCAGCGCGAGGACTAGCGGGAGGGACACAGATACGCAGTATTTT.

This clonotype was observed many times. The chain is built from TRBV27 and TRBJ2-7; 9 nucleotides align to TRBD1. V shed 2 bases, J shed 6 bases, and the junction held 2 bases outside the gene matches. The CDR3 consists of 13 residues. The germline CDR1 and CDR2 sequences are MNHEY and SMNVEV (reference sequence). CDR3 protein: CASSLATGGEQYF. CDR3 coding DNA: TGTGCCAGCAGTTTAGCGACAGGGGGCGAGCAGTACTTC.

J is TRBJ1-2 and V is TRBV28; D remains ambiguous. The ends were cut back, 3 bases at V and 5 bases at J, with 10 bases in the middle. Germline CDR1 MDHEN, CDR2 SYDVKM. This CDR3 spans 13 amino acids. The CDR3 region is CASSLKVIYGYTF. In DNA, the CDR3 is TGTGCCAGCAGTTTGAAGGTGATATATGGCTACACCTTC.

This clonotype was observed many times. The chain has TRBV6-1 and TRBJ2-5; tentatively, D is TRBD1 (6 bases). This CDR3 spans 14 amino acids. Germline values: CDR1 MNHNS, CDR2 SASEGT. The V gene lost 10 bases and the J gene lost 2 bases, with 17 bases spanning the gap. In nucleotides, the CDR3 is TGTGCCACCTCCTTTACAGGGAGACAAGAGACCCAGTACTTC. Translated: CATSFTGRQETQYF.

DNA of the CDR3: TGCGCCAGCAGCTTCGGTAGCGGGAGGTATACCGGGGAGCTGTTTTTT. It codes for CASSFGSGRYTGELFF. The chain couples TRBV5-1 to TRBJ2-2; 10 bases fit TRBD2. V shed 2 bases and J 5 bases; nucleotides not matched to a gene: 6. Looked up from germline, CDR1 is SGHRS and CDR2 is YFSETQ. CDR3 length: 16 residues.

At least ten counts were recorded for this clonotype. The genes are TRBV30 and TRBJ2-2; no clear D gene. The CDR3 sequence is 15 residues long. With 0 bases removed from V and 0 bases from J, the gap between germline ends came to 8 bases. Germline V gives CDR1 GTSNPN, CDR2 SVGIG (reference sequence). The CDR3 nucleotides read TGTGCCTGGAGTGTAAGACGGGCGAACACCGGGGAGCTGTTTTTT. It encodes CAWSVRRANTGELFF. Combining the CDR3 with reference TRBV30 and TRBJ2-2 gives the whole variable domain SQTIHQWPATLVQPVGSPLSLECTVEGTSNPNLYWYRQAAGRGLQLLFYSVGIGQISSEVPQNLSASRPQDRQFILSSKKLLLSDSGFYLCAWSVRRANTGELFFGEGSRLTVL.

V usage is TRBV4-1 and J usage is TRBJ1-1, with a possible D match to TRBD1 (6 bases). Per germline, CDR1 MGHRA and CDR2 YSYEKL. The V end was cut by 4 bases, the J end by 4 bases, with 19 bases between. This CDR3 is 16 amino acids long. CDR3 amino acids: CASSPRGEGLVTEAFF. The CDR3 DNA reads TGCGCCAGCAGCCCTAGGGGGGAGGGTTTGGTCACTGAAGCTTTCTTT.

The J gene is TRBJ2-7, the V gene TRBV7-3; maybe TRBD2 (5 bases). The V gene lost 5 bases and the J gene lost 0 bases, with 11 bases spanning the gap. The CDR3 is 14 amino acids. The germline gives CDR1 SGHTA, CDR2 FQGTGA. The CDR3 bases are TGTGCCAGCAGCAAAACGGGGAGCTCCTACGAGCAGTACTTC. As protein: CASSKTGSSYEQYF.

The chain uses TRBV3-1 and TRBJ2-2, with D possibly TRBD2 on 5 matching bases. V was clipped by 2 bases and J by 2 bases, with 12 bases between them. The germline CDR1 and CDR2 sequences are LGHDT and YNNKEL (reference sequence). This CDR3 comprises 16 residues. CDR3 loop: CASSQLLSSNTGELFF. CDR3 bases: TGTGCCAGCAGCCAACTATTGTCTAGCAACACCGGGGAGCTGTTTTTT. The variable domain in full, completed from reference TRBV3-1 and TRBJ2-2, reads DTAVSQTPKYLVTQMGNDKSIKCEQNLGHDTMYWYKQDSKKFLKIMFSYNNKELIINETVPNRFSPKSPDKAHLNLHINSLELGDSAVYFCASSQLLSSNTGELFFGEGSRLTVL.

There are many counts of this clonotype. This chain connects TRBV2 to TRBJ2-1; 11 bases match TRBD2. The CDR3 extends over 15 amino acids. Unmatched junction bases numbered 3, after V lost 2 bases and J lost 6 bases. Germline V gives CDR1 SNHLY, CDR2 FYNNEI. CDR3 DNA: TGTGCCAGCAGTGAATCTAGCGGGAGGATCAATGAGCAGTTCTTC. It yields the protein CASSESSGRINEQFF.